A selection of T cell receptor beta chains follows, all from one sample in a study of vaccination effects on CD4 cells after COVID-19. These receptors' targets are unknown. Some clones are missing from TCRdb's copy, which holds only in-frame ones; the method was immunoSEQ multiplex PCR. This sample carries tens of thousands of clones, approximately 74% of them seen once, and the ten largest clones take 1.5% to 2%. This specimen was CD4+ T cells from PBMCs cultured with HCoV-229E spike peptides, taken before COVID-19 vaccination. The origin of the receptors is a human donor who received a COVID-19 vaccine. The CDR3 runs from the conserved cysteine through the conserved F or W. A D gene is named only where the DNA matches it firmly. Clone size is shown for a subset of rows, as once, few, many or a class of expanded clone.

CDR3 DNA	CDR3 protein	V gene	J gene	D gene	clone size
TGTGCCAGCAGTTACTCGACAGGGCGGGGTGGCTACACCTTC	CASSYSTGRGGYTF	TRBV6-5	TRBJ1-2	TRBD1	NA
TGCGCCAGCAAGCTACAGGGACCTGAAAAACTGTTTTTT	CASKLQGPEKLFF	TRBV5-1	TRBJ1-4	NA	NA
TGTGCAAGTCGCTTAACATCAGAGGGTACAACCATATATTTT	CASRLTSEGTTIYF	TRBV12-2	TRBJ1-3	NA	NA
TGTGCCAGCAGCGGGTCCCGGGACGGGGACGGGACCCAGTACTTC	CASSGSRDGDGTQYF	TRBV9	TRBJ2-5	NA	NA
TGTGCCACCAGTGATGGGGGGCAGGGCTATGGCTACACCTTC	CATSDGGQGYGYTF	TRBV24-1	TRBJ1-2	NA	NA
TGTGCCAGCGAAGCGGAGAGATACAATGAGCAGTTCTTC	CASEAERYNEQFF	TRBV2	TRBJ2-1	NA	NA
TGCGCCAGCAGCCAACTTCAAGGACAGGTTTACACTGAAGCTTTCTTT	CASSQLQGQVYTEAFF	TRBV4-1	TRBJ1-1	TRBD1	few
TGTGCCAGTAGTATGAAGGCAGAGGCTAACTATGGCTACACCTTC	CASSMKAEANYGYTF	TRBV19	TRBJ1-2	NA	NA
TGTGCAAGTCGCTTCGAATCCCTAGCAGCCCACAATGAGCAGTTCTTC	CASRFESLAAHNEQFF	TRBV12-2	TRBJ2-1	NA	NA
TGTGCCAGCAGCTTGGTGGGCAGTCTCCTCTCTGGAAACACCATATATTTT	CASSLVGSLLSGNTIYF	TRBV5-6	TRBJ1-3	NA	NA
TGTGCCAGCGGAGCCGGGACCCAAGAGACCCAGTACTTC	CASGAGTQETQYF	TRBV3-1/TRBV3-2	TRBJ2-5	NA	NA
TGCAGCGTTGGAAATAGCAATCAGCCCCAGCATTTT	CSVGNSNQPQHF	TRBV29-1	TRBJ1-5	NA	NA
TGTGCCAGTAGTATAGCTAGGGGTTTCCGTGAAAAACTGTTTTTT	CASSIARGFREKLFF	TRBV19	TRBJ1-4	NA	NA
TGTGCCAGCAGTTTACTTCGACGGCTTTCTGGAAACACCATATATTTT	CASSLLRRLSGNTIYF	TRBV28	TRBJ1-3	NA	NA
TGTGCCAGCAGTGAATTTTGGGATTCGAGCACCGGGGAGCTGTTTTTT	CASSEFWDSSTGELFF	TRBV25-1	TRBJ2-2	NA	NA
TGCGCCAGCAGCCAACACTGGGGGGAATCGGCGGGGGGGAGGTTCCGTAATGAGCAGTTCTTC	CASSQHWGESAGGRFRNEQFF	TRBV4-1	TRBJ2-1	TRBD2	NA
TGCGCCAGCACCCTCGGACAGTTTGGCAATCAGCCCCAGCATTTT	CASTLGQFGNQPQHF	TRBV10-1	TRBJ1-5	NA	few
TGTGCCAGCAGCTTAGGTAGGGGCTACTATGGCTACACCTTC	CASSLGRGYYGYTF	TRBV7-8	TRBJ1-2	NA	once
TGCAGCGTTGAAGAAGCGAGGGGACAAGAGACCCAGTACTTC	CSVEEARGQETQYF	TRBV29-1	TRBJ2-5	NA	NA
TGCGCCACCGGGAAGGGCTTCGACACTGAAGCTTTCTTT	CATGKGFDTEAFF	TRBV5-1	TRBJ1-1	NA	NA
TGTGCCAGCACCAGTGGGAGCGGAGCTGCAACTAATGAAAAACTGTTTTTT	CASTSGSGAATNEKLFF	TRBV5-8	TRBJ1-4	NA	NA
TGCAGCGCCGGGGACCCTTATAGCAATCAGCCCCAGCATTTT	CSAGDPYSNQPQHF	TRBV29-1	TRBJ1-5	NA	NA
TGTGCCAGCAGCGACGACAGGGGACATGGAAACACCATATATTTT	CASSDDRGHGNTIYF	TRBV9	TRBJ1-3	TRBD1	NA
TGTGCCAGCAGCTTGGTGGCGGGGGGGCCGGGAGATACGCAGTATTTT	CASSLVAGGPGDTQYF	TRBV7-2	TRBJ2-3	TRBD2	NA
TGTGCCAGCAGCCAGGGCTTCTATGGCTACACCTTC	CASSQGFYGYTF	TRBV6-5	TRBJ1-2	NA	NA
TGCAGTGCCCACTCAGCCGGGGAGCTGTTTTTT	CSAHSAGELFF	TRBV20-1	TRBJ2-2	NA	NA
TGTGCCAGCAGGACTAGCACAGATACGCAGTATTTT	CASRTSTDTQYF	TRBV6-5	TRBJ2-3	NA	NA
TGTGCCAGTAGTACAGGGACACTTCTTTACCAGCCCCAGCATTTT	CASSTGTLLYQPQHF	TRBV19	TRBJ1-5	NA	once
TGTGCCAGCAGCTATTATTACGACTGGAAAGCCCAAGAGACCCAGTACTTC	CASSYYYDWKAQETQYF	TRBV7-3	TRBJ2-5	NA	once
TGTGCCAGCAGCTTAGACACCTTATATGGCTACACCTTC	CASSLDTLYGYTF	TRBV7-9	TRBJ1-2	NA	few
TGTGCCATCGGGGACAGGGCCTCTGGAAACACCATATATTTT	CAIGDRASGNTIYF	TRBV6-5	TRBJ1-3	TRBD1	once
TGTGCCAGCAGTGGGGCGGGGAAGCAGTCAGATACGCAGTATTTT	CASSGAGKQSDTQYF	TRBV2	TRBJ2-3	NA	NA
TGTGCCAGCAGTCTGGACGGATTTGCTAATGAAAAACTGTTTTTT	CASSLDGFANEKLFF	TRBV6-5	TRBJ1-4	NA	NA
TGTGCCAGCAGCCCCCGGGACAGGGTTGGCACTGGGGCCAACGTCCTGACTTTC	CASSPRDRVGTGANVLTF	TRBV7-2	TRBJ2-6	TRBD1	NA
TGCGCCAGCAGCCCCCTCCCTCCTCCACAATTAACCGGGGAGCTGTTTTTT	CASSPLPPPQLTGELFF	TRBV5-1	TRBJ2-2	NA	NA
TGTGCCAGCTCGCGACAGGGTCAGCGGGCCAAAAACATTCAGTACTTC	CASSRQGQRAKNIQYF	TRBV18	TRBJ2-4	TRBD1	few
TGTGCCAGCAAGTCACAGGGGTATAGCAATCAGCCCCAGCATTTT	CASKSQGYSNQPQHF	TRBV2	TRBJ1-5	TRBD1	NA
TGTGCCAGCAGTTTATCCGACAGCTCCGGTAAACTGTTTTTT	CASSLSDSSGKLFF	TRBV27	TRBJ1-4	NA	NA
TGTGCCAGCAGCAAAGTTGGGACAGGGGACTCACCCCTCCACTTT	CASSKVGTGDSPLHF	TRBV21-1	TRBJ1-6	NA	NA
TGTGCCAGCAGCTTAGAGGCCCCACGCAGGGAAATCAGAAACACCATATATTTT	CASSLEAPRREIRNTIYF	TRBV7-8	TRBJ1-3	NA	NA
TGCGCCAGCAGCAAGGGACCGAACCAAGAGACCCAGTACTTC	CASSKGPNQETQYF	TRBV5-1	TRBJ2-5	NA	NA
TGTGCCACCAGCAGGGGCGGGGGGGCCACTGAAGCTTTCTTT	CATSRGGGATEAFF	TRBV15	TRBJ1-1	NA	few
TGCGCCAGCAGTCGTGATGGGGGGCGCAGCACTGAAGCTTTCTTT	CASSRDGGRSTEAFF	TRBV5-1	TRBJ1-1	NA	NA
TGTGCCAGCAGCGTAGATCTGGGTTCTCCCGGGGAGCTGTTTTTT	CASSVDLGSPGELFF	TRBV9	TRBJ2-2	NA	NA
TGTGCCAGCAGTTACGGACAGCACACTGAAGCTTTCTTT	CASSYGQHTEAFF	TRBV14	TRBJ1-1	NA	NA
TGCGCCAGCGCCCGGCTGATGGGGACAGGGATCGATACGCAGTATTTT	CASARLMGTGIDTQYF	TRBV4-1	TRBJ2-3	TRBD1	NA
TGTGCCAGCAGTGAAGAGGGAAGGAACACTGAAGCTTTCTTT	CASSEEGRNTEAFF	TRBV6-1	TRBJ1-1	NA	NA
TGCGCCAGCAGCTTGTCCACAGGTAGCACAGATACGCAGTATTTT	CASSLSTGSTDTQYF	TRBV5-1	TRBJ2-3	NA	NA
TGTGCCAGCAGTTTTTTATTTCAGGGGTCCTATAATTCACCCCTCCACTTT	CASSFLFQGSYNSPLHF	TRBV27	TRBJ1-6	NA	NA
TGTGCCAGCAGCCAACTAGGGTCAGCGCAAAACTCTGGGGCCAACGTCCTGACTTTC	CASSQLGSAQNSGANVLTF	TRBV5-8	TRBJ2-6	NA	NA
TGTGCCACCAGTGCGCCGGGACAGAAATACAATGAGCAGTTCTTC	CATSAPGQKYNEQFF	TRBV24-1	TRBJ2-1	TRBD1	NA
TGCGCCAGCAGTGAAGGGGGCCCGGGGACCGGGGAGCTGTTTTTT	CASSEGGPGTGELFF	TRBV10-1	TRBJ2-2	TRBD1	NA
TGTGCCACCAGTGATGCCGGGACAGGGGATCAAGAGACCCAGTACTTC	CATSDAGTGDQETQYF	TRBV24-1	TRBJ2-5	TRBD1	NA